What follows are 31 T cell receptor beta chains derived from one specimen sequenced in a study of T cells in localized non-small cell lung cancer. Using immunoSEQ multiplex PCR, the repertoire was profiled, and TCRdb retains in-frame clones only, with some absent. This sample has roughly 2,500 clones, with around a quarter found just once. Sequences were derived from lung tumor tissue, sampled before any cancer treatment. These receptors all stem from a woman aged 35-75 years with stage I lung adenocarcinoma.

Only a few counts were recorded for this clone. The chain has TRBV29-1 and TRBJ1-4; D is unclear. V gave up 3 bases and J gave up 5 bases, with 13 bases separating them. Germline CDR1 and CDR2: SQVTM and ANQGSEA. This CDR3 is built from 14 residues. The CDR3 region has the DNA TGCAGCGTTGACGTGGAGGGTGGGAATGAAAAACTGTTTTTT. This encodes CSVDVEGGNEKLFF.

The chain links TRBV11-3 to TRBJ2-7; TRBD1 agrees at 7 bases. Germline V gene lookup returns CDR1 SGHNT and CDR2 YENEEA. CDR3 length: 15 amino acids. Trimming cost V 5 bases and J 1 base; bases outside gene matches: 8. Here the CDR3 reads CASSEYGTASYEQYF. For the CDR3, the DNA is TGTGCCAGCAGCGAGTATGGGACAGCATCCTACGAGCAGTACTTC.

V and J are TRBV28 and TRBJ1-2, with D hard to call. Trimming shortened V by 5 bases and J by 4 bases, and 11 bases separated the two germline ends. The CDR3 loop spans 13 amino acids. The germline gives CDR1 MDHEN, CDR2 SYDVKM. The CDR3: CASSKTEVYGYTF. As DNA, the CDR3 is TGTGCCAGCAGTAAAACGGAGGTCTATGGCTACACCTTC.

In DNA form, the CDR3 reads TGTGCCAGCAGCGATCGGAGGGCTAATGAAAAACTGTTTTTT. It yields the protein CASSDRRANEKLFF. This rearrangement joins TRBV11-3 to TRBJ1-4; D not resolved. Germline V gives CDR1 SGHNT, CDR2 YENEEA. The CDR3 length is 14 residues. V was shortened by 5 bases and J by 3 bases, with 10 bases between the two germline ends.

This chain links TRBV10-2 with TRBJ2-2, with D uncertain. Looked up from germline, CDR1 is WSHSY and CDR2 is SAAADI. V was trimmed by 8 bases and J by 5 bases, leaving 18 bases between them. The CDR3 length is 15 residues. CDR3 in DNA: TGCGCCAGCGTCAGACGGCTCTTCTCTACCGGGGAGCTGTTTTTT. As protein: CASVRRLFSTGELFF.

As for this clone: Distinct nucleotide sequences in the sample also encode this CDR3. The chain links TRBV14 to TRBJ2-1, with D tentatively TRBD1 or TRBD2 (6 bases each). Germline V gene lookup returns CDR1 SGHDN and CDR2 FVKESK. V was cut by 6 bases and J by 0 bases, with 12 bases left in between. CDR3 size: 15 residues. The CDR3 DNA follows: TGTGCCAGCAGTCGGGGGCGAAGCTCCTACAATGAGCAGTTCTTC. It encodes CASSRGRSSYNEQFF.

This clone is medium-sized in the sample. The chain has TRBV11-3 and TRBJ2-1; 7 bases fit TRBD1. The junction had 6 bases not matched to a gene; V was cut back by 5 bases and J by 2 bases. Germline V CDR1 and CDR2: SGHNT, YENEEA. This CDR3 spans 15 amino acids. CDR3 residues: CASSPLTGTYNEQFF. The CDR3 DNA reads as TGTGCCAGCAGCCCATTGACAGGGACCTACAATGAGCAGTTCTTC.

This chain connects TRBV19 to TRBJ1-4; D gene ambiguous. CDR1 is LNHDA, CDR2 SQIVND, per germline (reference sequence). The CDR3 spans 13 residues. V lost 9 bases and J lost 5, with 13 bases in between. CDR3 nucleotide sequence: TGTGCCAGCGGAGACACTCGGAATGAAAAACTGTTTTTT. It codes for CASGDTRNEKLFF.

This chain uses TRBV18 with TRBJ1-2; D ambiguous. Deletions cut 3 bases from V and 5 bases from J, with 10 bases between. The germline CDR1 and CDR2 sequences are KGHSH and LQKENI. The CDR3 is 13 amino acids. The CDR3 nucleotides are TGTGCCAGCTCACCTCGGACCGAATATGGCTACACCTTC. This translates into CASSPRTEYGYTF.

The chain uses TRBV30 and TRBJ2-7; D ambiguous. The CDR3 covers 13 residues. V was cut by 0 bases and J by 5 bases, with 11 bases left in between. CDR1 is GTSNPN and CDR2 is SVGIG in the germline V gene (reference sequence). CDR3 loop: CAWSVGNWDEQYF. CDR3 in DNA: TGTGCCTGGAGTGTAGGTAATTGGGACGAGCAGTACTTC.

This clone has only a few counts. This rearrangement joins TRBV11-3 to TRBJ2-5; the match to TRBD1 covers 10 bases. CDR3 length: 16 residues. Germline V gene lookup returns CDR1 SGHNT and CDR2 YENEEA. J was trimmed by 5 bases and V by 3 bases; bases with no gene match: 9. The CDR3 sequence is CASSFRDRGWWETQYF. The CDR3 DNA is TGTGCCAGCAGCTTCCGGGACAGGGGATGGTGGGAGACCCAGTACTTC.

V gene TRBV18 combines with J gene TRBJ2-4; D is possibly TRBD1 (5 bases). V was shortened by 2 bases and J by 3 bases, with 17 bases between the two germline ends. The length of the CDR3 is 17 residues. From germline, CDR1 is KGHSH and CDR2 LQKENI. The CDR3 loop reads CASSPLNTGVDKNIQYF. The CDR3 nucleotides are TGTGCCAGCTCACCATTGAATACAGGAGTTGACAAAAACATTCAGTACTTC.

The chain employs TRBV28 and TRBJ2-7; the D gene is possibly TRBD1 (5 bases). The V gene's germline CDR1 is MDHEN and CDR2 SYDVKM. The length of the CDR3 is 15 residues. Between the trimmed V and J ends, which lost 3 bases and 7 bases, there was a span of 19 bases. The CDR3 here is CASSLGQGYRKEQYF. The CDR3 nucleotides are TGTGCCAGCAGTTTGGGTCAGGGATATAGGAAGGAGCAGTACTTC.

The chain has TRBV6-8 and TRBJ2-2; no firm D call. Germline V gene data show CDR1 as MNHGY and CDR2 as SAAAGT. Between the trimmed V and J ends, which lost 5 bases and 6 bases, there was a span of 10 bases. The CDR3 length is 13 residues. CDR3 residues: CASSRYLPGELFF. The CDR3 DNA reads TGTGCCAGCAGTCGGTATTTACCCGGGGAGCTGTTTTTT.

The chain is built from TRBV5-1 and TRBJ1-2; TRBD1 matches 7 bases. This CDR3 spans 15 amino acids. V shed 0 bases, J shed 0 bases, and the junction held 2 bases outside the gene matches. The germline V gene encodes CDR1 SGHRS and CDR2 YFSETQ. The CDR3 DNA follows: TGCGCCAGCAGCTTGGAGGGACAGCCTAACTATGGCTACACCTTC. Translating it yields CASSLEGQPNYGYTF. The entire variable domain, with the rest obtained from reference TRBV5-1 and TRBJ1-2, is as follows: KAGVTQTPRYLIKTRGQQVTLSCSPISGHRSVSWYQQTPGQGLQFLFEYFSETQRNKGNFPGRFSGRQFSNSRSEMNVSTLELGDSALYLCASSLEGQPNYGYTFGSGTRLTVV.

This clone was detected a few times. The CDR3 here is CASSKSGRRTGELFF. The CDR3 DNA reads as TGTGCCAGCAGTAAAAGCGGGAGACGAACCGGGGAGCTGTTTTTT. The chain employs TRBV28 and TRBJ2-2, with 8 positions matching TRBD2. CDR1 is MDHEN and CDR2 is SYDVKM in the germline V gene. Unmatched junction bases numbered 7, after V lost 5 bases and J lost 5 bases. The CDR3 sequence is 15 residues long.

A few counts support this clone. CDR3 DNA sequence: TGTGCCAGCAGCGTTCGACTAGATGGCGGGGAGCTGTTTTTT. Its translation is CASSVRLDGGELFF. V is TRBV9 and J is TRBJ2-2, with D maybe TRBD2 (6 bases). The V gene lost 2 bases and the J gene lost 7 bases, with 12 bases spanning the gap. This CDR3 has 14 residues. Germline loops: CDR1 SGDLS, CDR2 YYNGEE.

This clone was seen more than once but under ten times. The chain joins TRBV18 to TRBJ2-2, with D unclear. The V gene lost 1 base and the J gene lost 0 bases, with 15 bases spanning the gap. The CDR3 spans 18 residues. In germline, CDR1 is KGHSH, CDR2 LQKENI. CDR3 in amino acids: CASSPRRPINANTGELFF. CDR3 in DNA: TGTGCCAGCTCACCACGACGGCCTATTAACGCGAACACCGGGGAGCTGTTTTTT.

This clone occurred a few times. The CDR3 region has the DNA TGTGCCAGCAGTTACTCGTTGACTAGCGGGAGGGAGTTAAGAGAGACCCAGTACTTC. It encodes CASSYSLTSGRELRETQYF. V and J are TRBV6-8 and TRBJ2-5; TRBD2 matches 14 bases. The V gene end was trimmed by 0 bases and the J gene end by 4 bases; junction bases not matched to a gene: 10. The CDR3 spans 19 residues. Germline-derived CDR1 and CDR2 are MNHGY and SAAAGT.

The rearrangement joins TRBV28 to TRBJ1-4; TRBD1 agrees at 11 bases. Per the germline V gene, CDR1 is MDHEN and CDR2 is SYDVKM. CDR3 length: 14 residues. J gave up 7 bases and V 4 bases, and 2 bases lay outside the gene matches. The CDR3, as DNA: TGTGCCAGCAGTTCCGGGACAGGGGGTGAAAAACTGTTTTTT. It yields the protein CASSSGTGGEKLFF.

In its sample, this clone is medium-sized. The rearrangement links TRBV6-8 to TRBJ1-1; 8 nucleotides align to TRBD1. The CDR3 covers 16 residues. In germline, CDR1 is MNHGY, CDR2 SAAAGT. V lost 6 bases to trimming and J lost 0 bases; unmatched junction nucleotides: 9. CDR3 coding DNA: TGTGCCAGCAGAAGGGCAGGGGGCATTGTGAACACTGAAGCTTTCTTT. Translating it yields CASRRAGGIVNTEAFF.

This clone was picked up a small number of times. The CDR3 sequence: CASSVGVAGSTGTQYF. DNA for the CDR3: TGTGCCAGCAGCGTCGGAGTAGCGGGATCCACCGGGACCCAGTACTTC. This chain links TRBV9 with TRBJ2-5; 8 bases agree with TRBD2. Germline V gene sequence: CDR1 SGDLS, CDR2 YYNGEE. The J segment lost 7 bases and the V segment lost 2 bases, leaving 13 bases of the junction unmatched. The CDR3 extends over 16 amino acids.

The chain's CDR3 is CASSTISVGTNYNEQFF. CDR3 coding DNA: TGTGCCAGTAGTACAATCTCTGTCGGGACTAATTACAATGAGCAGTTCTTC. This chain uses TRBV19 with TRBJ2-1; the match to TRBD2 covers 7 bases. The CDR3 consists of 17 residues. Germline V gene data show CDR1 as LNHDA and CDR2 as SQIVND (reference sequence). V shed 4 bases, J shed 4 bases, and the junction held 13 bases outside the gene matches.

V usage is TRBV14 and J usage is TRBJ1-4, with TRBD1 matching 8 bases. V trimming: 1 base; J trimming: 5 bases; junction bases outside the gene matches: 6. This CDR3 comprises 16 residues. The germline CDR1 and CDR2 sequences are SGHDN and FVKESK. The CDR3 loop is CASSQGRQGINEKLFF. DNA of the CDR3: TGTGCCAGCAGCCAAGGGAGACAGGGGATCAATGAAAAACTGTTTTTT.

The rearrangement joins TRBV29-1 to TRBJ2-1; tentatively, D is TRBD2 (6 bases). The CDR3 spans 14 residues. Germline V gene lookup returns CDR1 SQVTM and CDR2 ANQGSEA. V gave up 5 bases and J gave up 9 bases, with 20 bases separating them. The DNA for the CDR3 is TGCAGCGTTAGGGCGGGGAGGACCTCCGTTGAGCAGTTCTTC. Translated, it gives CSVRAGRTSVEQFF.

This clone has more than one count but fewer than ten. The chain combines TRBV11-3 with TRBJ2-2; weak D call: TRBD2 (5 bases). This CDR3 has 14 amino acids. CDR1 is SGHNT, CDR2 YENEEA, per germline. V dropped 5 bases and J dropped 6 bases, with 13 bases sitting between them. CDR3 coding DNA: TGTGCCAGCAGCACCACTAGGTCGGCCGGGGAGCTGTTTTTT. This translates into CASSTTRSAGELFF.

This clone was detected a few times. The rearrangement joins TRBV30 to TRBJ2-1, with a weak D call TRBD2 (6 bases). The V gene's germline CDR1 is GTSNPN and CDR2 SVGIG (reference sequence). The CDR3 is 14 residues long. V lost 0 bases and J 5 bases, leaving 11 bases between the germline ends. CDR3 DNA sequence: TGTGCCTGGAGTGTGAGGCGGGACCACAATGAGCAGTTCTTC. Protein: CAWSVRRDHNEQFF.

The rearrangement links TRBV6-1 to TRBJ2-7; a possible D gene is TRBD2 (5 bases). Deletions cut 1 base from V and 0 bases from J, with 10 bases between. CDR1 and CDR2 (germline): MNHNS, SASEGT. The CDR3 covers 15 residues. CDR3 loop: CASSEEARGSYEQYF. In nucleotides, the CDR3 is TGTGCCAGCAGTGAAGAGGCACGGGGCTCCTACGAGCAGTACTTC.

This clone was detected once. V is TRBV19 and J is TRBJ1-2; D gene uncertain. V was clipped by 3 bases and J by 8 bases, with 16 bases between them. Germline loops: CDR1 LNHDA, CDR2 SQIVND (reference sequence). There are 14 residues in the CDR3. The CDR3 protein is CASSIDMRLEGYTF. CDR3 DNA: TGTGCCAGTAGTATTGATATGAGGTTAGAAGGCTACACCTTC.

The rearrangement links TRBV28 to TRBJ2-7; 11 bases map to TRBD1. Trimming took 7 bases from V and 4 from J; bases not matched to a gene: 9. CDR1 MDHEN and CDR2 SYDVKM come from the germline V gene. This CDR3 has 15 residues. Here the CDR3 DNA reads TGTGCCAGCACCAAAGCCGGGACAGGGGGGTACGAGCAGTACTTC. Translated, it gives CASTKAGTGGYEQYF.

The chain joins TRBV28 to TRBJ2-4, with a weak D call TRBD2 (6 bases). This CDR3 has 14 residues. Germline V gene data show CDR1 as MDHEN and CDR2 as SYDVKM. V gave up 3 bases and J gave up 10 bases, with 16 bases separating them. Written as DNA, the CDR3 is TGTGCCAGCAGTTTCGCCCTTGGGGGGAAAATTCAGTACTTC. Amino acids: CASSFALGGKIQYF.